Listed below are T cell receptor beta chains from one sample, sequenced in a study of long-term antiretroviral therapy in people with HIV. Assay used: immunoSEQ multiplex PCR; TCRdb lists only in-frame clones, some missing. This table has about 25,000 clones, about 80% appearing once. The starting material was unsorted PBMCs, obtained 1.1 years before starting antiretroviral therapy. These receptors were obtained from a woman in her thirties or forties with HIV. CDR3s include the opening cysteine and the closing phenylalanine or tryptophan. The D gene is left open where the match is weak. Only some rows state a clone size, as once, few, many or a class for expanded clones.

j_call v_call clone_size d_call cdr3_aa cdr3_nt
TRBJ2-7 TRBV7-6 . . CASSLAGGSYEQYF TGTGCCAGCAGCTTAGCAGGCGGTTCCTACGAGCAGTACTTC
TRBJ1-6 TRBV7-9 few . CASSLGTSNSPLHF TGTGCCAGCAGCTTAGGGACCAGTAATTCACCCCTCCACTTT
TRBJ2-7 TRBV7-2 . TRBD1 CASNGQGRSYEQYF TGTGCCAGCAACGGACAGGGGCGCTCCTACGAGCAGTACTTC
TRBJ2-7 TRBV27 few . CASSLFWGTYEQYF TGTGCCAGCAGTTTATTTTGGGGTACCTACGAGCAGTACTTC
TRBJ1-4 TRBV7-9 . . CASSLALSWQGGEKLFF TGTGCCAGCAGCTTAGCGCTTAGTTGGCAGGGAGGAGAAAAACTGTTTTTT
TRBJ2-3 TRBV29-1 . TRBD2 CSGTSGGSYDTQYF TGCAGCGGAACTAGCGGGGGGTCATATGATACGCAGTATTTT
TRBJ1-2 TRBV15 . . CATSRDSQGSYGYTF TGTGCCACCAGCAGGGATTCTCAGGGGAGCTATGGCTACACCTTC
TRBJ1-3 TRBV6-5 . . CASSDGSSGNTIYF TGTGCCAGCAGCGACGGCAGCTCTGGAAACACCATATATTTT
TRBJ1-1 TRBV5-4 . . CASSLVGSTEAFF TGTGCCAGCAGCTTGGTAGGGTCCACTGAAGCTTTCTTT
TRBJ2-7 TRBV18 . . CASVNGGSYEQYF TGTGCCAGCGTCAACGGTGGGTCCTACGAGCAGTACTTC
TRBJ1-4 TRBV5-1 . . CASSSGQIGEKLFF TGCGCCAGCAGCTCAGGACAGATTGGTGAAAAACTGTTTTTT
TRBJ2-7 TRBV6-6 . TRBD2 CASTGREGYEQYF TGTGCCAGCACTGGGCGGGAGGGCTACGAGCAGTACTTC
TRBJ2-7 TRBV4-2 . TRBD1 CASSQELRGYEQYF TGTGCCAGCAGCCAAGAGCTCAGGGGGTACGAGCAGTACTTC
TRBJ1-1 TRBV30 . TRBD1 CAWTKTGGTEAFF TGTGCCTGGACTAAGACAGGGGGCACTGAAGCTTTCTTT
TRBJ2-7 TRBV4-2 . . CASSQDIQASYEQYF TGTGCCAGCAGCCAAGATATACAGGCCTCCTACGAGCAGTACTTC
TRBJ1-1 TRBV10-3 . TRBD1 CAISRDSFNTEAFF TGTGCCATCAGCCGGGACAGCTTCAACACTGAAGCTTTCTTT
TRBJ2-2 TRBV7-2 . . CATERAGGMGTGELFF TGTGCCACAGAAAGGGCCGGAGGGATGGGGACCGGGGAGCTGTTTTTT
TRBJ2-5 TRBV18 . TRBD2 CASSPGVASGGVETQYF TGTGCCAGCTCACCAGGAGTGGCTAGCGGAGGGGTAGAGACCCAGTACTTC
TRBJ1-5 TRBV29-1 once . CSVGMGGAGQPQHF TGCAGCGTTGGTATGGGTGGGGCGGGTCAGCCCCAGCATTTT
TRBJ2-7 TRBV7-9 . . CASSLVPGEQYF TGTGCCAGCAGCTTAGTCCCGGGCGAGCAGTACTTC
TRBJ2-2 TRBV19 . TRBD1 CASSPLDRVAGELFF TGTGCCAGTAGTCCGCTCGACAGGGTGGCCGGGGAGCTGTTTTTT
TRBJ2-1 TRBV4-1 . TRBD2 CASSFLAGTSGSYEQFF TGCGCCAGCAGCTTCCTGGCCGGGACTAGCGGGAGCTATGAGCAGTTCTTC
TRBJ2-5 TRBV2 . TRBD1 CASRAGGAFDQETQYF TGTGCCAGCAGAGCAGGGGGCGCTTTCGACCAAGAGACCCAGTACTTC
TRBJ2-1 TRBV4-2 . TRBD2 CASSQDPSGGENEQFF TGTGCCAGCAGCCAAGATCCCAGCGGGGGGGAGAATGAGCAGTTCTTC
TRBJ1-5 TRBV5-5 . . CASSLLGGSYQPQHF TGTGCCAGCAGCTTGTTAGGGGGAAGTTATCAGCCCCAGCATTTT
TRBJ1-5 TRBV11-3 . . CASSLGPGRGSGGNQPQHF TGTGCCAGCAGCTTGGGCCCGGGGCGCGGGTCAGGAGGCAATCAGCCCCAGCATTTT
TRBJ1-5 TRBV7-2 . . CASTLWGVGSNQPQHF TGTGCCAGCACCTTGTGGGGGGTTGGGAGCAATCAGCCCCAGCATTTT
TRBJ2-7 TRBV11-2 . . CASSSQGYEQYF TGTGCCAGCAGCTCCCAGGGCTACGAGCAGTACTTC
TRBJ1-1 TRBV18 . . CASSDGRGNTEAFF TGTGCCAGCTCAGACGGACGGGGGAACACTGAAGCTTTCTTT
TRBJ1-1 TRBV29-1 . TRBD1 CSVIRGLEVTEAFF TGCAGCGTTATCAGGGGGCTAGAAGTTACTGAAGCTTTCTTT
TRBJ1-6 TRBV6-6 few . CASSRNWNSPLHF TGTGCCAGCAGCCGGAATTGGAATTCACCCCTCCACTTT
TRBJ2-7 TRBV10-1 once . CASSEGEVGEQYF TGCGCCAGCAGTGAAGGGGAAGTTGGCGAGCAGTACTTC